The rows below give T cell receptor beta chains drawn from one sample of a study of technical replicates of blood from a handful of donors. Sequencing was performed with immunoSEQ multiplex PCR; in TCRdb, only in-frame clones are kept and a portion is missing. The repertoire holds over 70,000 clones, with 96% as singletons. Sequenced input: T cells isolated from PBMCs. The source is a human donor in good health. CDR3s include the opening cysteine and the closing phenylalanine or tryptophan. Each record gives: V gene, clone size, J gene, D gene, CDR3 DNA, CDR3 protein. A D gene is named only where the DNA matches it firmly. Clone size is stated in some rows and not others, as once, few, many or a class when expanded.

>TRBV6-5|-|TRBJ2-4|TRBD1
TGTGCCAGCAATAATCCCGGGACAGGGAACATTCAGTACTTC
CASNNPGTGNIQYF
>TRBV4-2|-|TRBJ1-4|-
TGTGCCAGCAGCCAACCGGCGGGACTGGGTGAAAAACTGTTTTTT
CASSQPAGLGEKLFF
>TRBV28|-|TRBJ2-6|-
TGTGCCAGCAGTTTTTACTTACCCTCTGGGGCCAACGTCCTGACTTTC
CASSFYLPSGANVLTF
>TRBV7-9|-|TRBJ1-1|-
TGTGCCAGCAGCTCCTACCCTACAGGGAGAGATGAAGCTTTCTTT
CASSSYPTGRDEAFF
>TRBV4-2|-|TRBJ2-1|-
TGTGCCAGCAGCCAAGATCAGGGGCCAACCTACAATGAGCAGTTCTTC
CASSQDQGPTYNEQFF
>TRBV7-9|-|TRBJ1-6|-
TGTGCCAGCAGCTTAGCGCGAGGAGATAATTCACCCCTCCACTTT
CASSLARGDNSPLHF
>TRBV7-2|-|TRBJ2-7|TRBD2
TGTGCTACCTCGACCGGAGATGGCGGGAGGGCAAAAAACTACGAGCAGTACTTC
CATSTGDGGRAKNYEQYF
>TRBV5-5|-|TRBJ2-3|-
TGTGCCAGCAGCCTGTGGGGGCTTGATAGCACAGATACGCAGTATTTT
CASSLWGLDSTDTQYF
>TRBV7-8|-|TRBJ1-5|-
TGTGCCAGCAGCCCGCAGGTATCCAGCAATCAGCCCCAGCATTTT
CASSPQVSSNQPQHF
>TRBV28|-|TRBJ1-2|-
TGTGCCAGCAGTTTGGGTAGACAGAGTGGCTACACCTTC
CASSLGRQSGYTF
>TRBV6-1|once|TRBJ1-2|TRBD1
TGTGCCAGCAGTGAAGCTCAACAGGGGGCCTATGGCTACACCTTC
CASSEAQQGAYGYTF
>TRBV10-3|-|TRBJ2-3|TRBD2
TGTGCCATCACGGCGGGGCGGGGGAGCACAGATACGCAGTATTTT
CAITAGRGSTDTQYF
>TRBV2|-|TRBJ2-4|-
TGTGCCAGCAGTGAGGTGGGGCGAGTATCTCAAAACATTCAGTACTTC
CASSEVGRVSQNIQYF
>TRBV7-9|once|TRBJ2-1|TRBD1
TGTGCCAGCAACTCACGACAGGGAGTTGGCAATGAGCAGTTCTTC
CASNSRQGVGNEQFF
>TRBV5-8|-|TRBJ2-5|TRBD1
TGTGCCAGCAGCTTGATCGGGACAGACATCGAGAAGACCCAGTACTTC
CASSLIGTDIEKTQYF
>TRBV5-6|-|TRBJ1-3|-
TGTGCCAGCAGCTTGGCCGGAGGGTCTGGAAACACCATATATTTT
CASSLAGGSGNTIYF
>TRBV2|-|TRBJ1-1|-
TGTGCCAGCAGTGAAGGGGCTTACACTGAAGCTTTCTTT
CASSEGAYTEAFF
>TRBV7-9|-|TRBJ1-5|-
TGTGCCAGCAGCTTATTGCAGGATCAGCCCCAGCATTTT
CASSLLQDQPQHF
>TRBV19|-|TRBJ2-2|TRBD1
TGTGCCAGCAGGGACAGGGGTTCGGGGGAGCTGTTTTTT
CASRDRGSGELFF
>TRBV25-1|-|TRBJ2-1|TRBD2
TGTGCCAGCAGTGAGGGGGATATAGCGGGGGGCTACAATGAGCAGTTCTTC
CASSEGDIAGGYNEQFF
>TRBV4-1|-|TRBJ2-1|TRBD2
TGCGCCAGCAGCCGAATAGCGGGAGAAGCATATGAGCAGTTCTTC
CASSRIAGEAYEQFF
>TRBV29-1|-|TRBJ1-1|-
TGCAGCGTGGAGGGGATCGGAACTGAAGCTTTCTTT
CSVEGIGTEAFF
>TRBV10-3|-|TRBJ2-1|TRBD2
TGTGCCATCAGTGAGTCAGCGGGGGCAGAACTAACTAATGAGCAGTTCTTC
CAISESAGAELTNEQFF
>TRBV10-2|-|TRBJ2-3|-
TGCGCCAGCAGTGGTGCGGGGAGCACAGATACGCAGTATTTT
CASSGAGSTDTQYF
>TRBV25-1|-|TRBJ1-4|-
TGTGCCAGCGGAGAGACACAGGTTAATGAAAAACTGTTTTTT
CASGETQVNEKLFF
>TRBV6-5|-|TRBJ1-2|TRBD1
TGTGCCAGCAGTTACGTCCCTGGACAGGGGGCGCCGGACTACACCTTC
CASSYVPGQGAPDYTF
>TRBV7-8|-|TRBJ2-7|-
TGTGCCAGCAGCTTAGCGCATGCAGGTGGGGAGCAGTACTTC
CASSLAHAGGEQYF
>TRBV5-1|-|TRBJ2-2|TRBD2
TGCGCCAGGAGGGCTAGCGGGAGGGGCTACACCGGGGAGCTGTTTTTT
CARRASGRGYTGELFF
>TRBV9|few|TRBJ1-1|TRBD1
TGTGCCAGCAGCGTAGGCAGGGGGATCAACACTGAAGCTTTCTTT
CASSVGRGINTEAFF
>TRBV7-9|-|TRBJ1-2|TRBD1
TGTGCCAGCAGCCATGGACAGGGAAATGGCTACACCTTC
CASSHGQGNGYTF
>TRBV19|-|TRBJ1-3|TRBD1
TGTGCCAGTATTCCGACCCCCGGGACAGGAACCAGGGGAAACACCATATATTTT
CASIPTPGTGTRGNTIYF
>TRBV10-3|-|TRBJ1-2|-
TGTGCCATCAGTGATGGAATCGGGGGTAACTATGGCTACACCTTC
CAISDGIGGNYGYTF
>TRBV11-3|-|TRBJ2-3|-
TGTGCCAGCATGACTGGCAGCACAGATACGCAGTATTTT
CASMTGSTDTQYF
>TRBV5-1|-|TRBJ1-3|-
TGCGCCAGCAGCTCTACAGGTACCTCTGGAAACACCATATATTTT
CASSSTGTSGNTIYF
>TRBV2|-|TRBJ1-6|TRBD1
TGTGCCGGACAACAGGGGGACTATAATTCACCCCTCCACTTT
CAGQQGDYNSPLHF
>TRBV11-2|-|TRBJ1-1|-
TGTGCCAGCAGCTTACAGCTGCGGGCTGAAGCTTTCTTT
CASSLQLRAEAFF
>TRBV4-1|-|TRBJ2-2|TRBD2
TGCGCCAGCAGCCACCCTAGCGGGAGGGCCGGGACCGGGGAGCTGTTTTTT
CASSHPSGRAGTGELFF
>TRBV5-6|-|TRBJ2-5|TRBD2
TGTGCCAGCAGCTTCGGACTAGCGGGATACCAAGAGACCCAGTACTTC
CASSFGLAGYQETQYF
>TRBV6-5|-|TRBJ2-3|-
TGTGCCAGCAGTTACTCAACAGGGCACACAGATACGCAGTATTTT
CASSYSTGHTDTQYF
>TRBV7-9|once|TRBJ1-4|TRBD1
TGTGCCAGCAGCTTAGCTGGACAGGGACAAGGTGAAAAACTGTTTTTT
CASSLAGQGQGEKLFF
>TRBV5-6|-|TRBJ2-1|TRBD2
TGTGCCAGCAGCTTGGCTCTCATGCGGGGGGAGCAGTTCTTC
CASSLALMRGEQFF
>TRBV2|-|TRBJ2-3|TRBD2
TGTGCCAGCACACCGACTAGCGGGATGACAGATACGCAGTATTTT
CASTPTSGMTDTQYF
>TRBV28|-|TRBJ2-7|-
TGTGCCAGCAGCAGACAGGACTGGTACTCCTACGAGCAGTACTTC
CASSRQDWYSYEQYF
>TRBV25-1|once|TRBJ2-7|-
TGTGCCAGCAGTGGGGTTGGGGGCCGCTCCTACGAGCAGTACTTC
CASSGVGGRSYEQYF